This TCR beta chain emerged from a study of OX40 agonist ivuxolimab in advanced cancers. Study details: As their treatment, patients were administered ivuxolimab, an agonistic anti-OX40 (CD134) antibody. Aged roughly 20 to 85 with a mean of roughly 63 years, they were roughly 83% male. Findings of the study overall: Clonal expansion in partial responders at 0.1-3.0 mg/kg ranked among the lowest.

TCRdb keeps only in-frame clones here, not all; method: immunoSEQ multiplex PCR. The sample records about 7,300 clones, 80% being singletons. On this clone itself: Its matching antigen is unknown. Additional DNA sequences in this sample encode the identical CDR3.

This CDR3 is 15 amino acids long. Trimming pared 2 bases from V and 0 bases from J, leaving 11 bases between. Germline assignment: CDR1 MNHNS and CDR2 SASEGT. The receptor comes from an adult with an advanced solid tumor such as melanoma, head and neck, liver or kidney cancer. Sequenced here: CD4+ or CD8+ T cells sorted from blood, sampled in a trial of the OX40 agonist ivuxolimab. The chain links TRBV6-1 to TRBJ2-7, with D possibly being TRBD1 (6 bases). CDR3 in DNA: TGTGCCAGCAGTGAATTGGCGGACAGCTCCTACGAGCAGTACTTC. It specifies CASSELADSSYEQYF.